A selection of T cell receptor beta chains follows, all from one sample in a study of blood T cell repertoires in COVID-19. Clones were sequenced by immunoSEQ multiplex PCR, and TCRdb holds only the in-frame ones, with some missing. The profile shows some 300,000 clones, approximately 86% of them singletons. The sequenced sample was peripheral blood. The receptors derive from a woman in her 70s with COVID-19, enrolled during active disease. Both conserved end residues are part of each CDR3. D genes are given only for firm matches. Size tells how often a clone was seen (once, few, many) or the class of an expanded clone, and some rows leave it out.

.,TRBV30,TRBJ2-1,.,CAGEGEIRDEQFF,TGTGCTGGTGAGGGGGAGATTAGGGATGAGCAGTTCTTC
.,TRBV5-4,TRBJ1-1,TRBD1,CASSSRTGRNTEAFF,TGTGCCAGCAGCTCTCGGACAGGGCGGAACACTGAAGCTTTCTTT
.,TRBV29-1,TRBJ2-1,TRBD1,CSVPRGLYNEQFF,TGCAGCGTTCCCAGGGGGCTCTACAATGAGCAGTTCTTC
.,TRBV7-2,TRBJ2-5,TRBD2,CASSLVGTSGSQETQYF,TGTGCCAGCAGCTTAGTTGGGACTAGCGGGTCCCAAGAGACCCAGTACTTC
.,TRBV10-2,TRBJ1-2,TRBD1,CASSELTGEGYGYTF,TGCGCCAGCAGTGAACTGACAGGGGAAGGGTATGGCTACACCTTC
.,TRBV27,TRBJ2-5,.,CASSLGAGETQYF,TGTGCCAGCAGTTTAGGAGCGGGTGAGACCCAGTACTTC
.,TRBV7-2,TRBJ2-7,TRBD2,CASSLTPSAGGRYEQYF,TGTGCCAGCAGCTTAACCCCCTCGGCGGGGGGTCGCTACGAGCAGTACTTC
.,TRBV9,TRBJ2-3,.,CASSVAGQGTQYF,TGTGCCAGCAGCGTAGCTGGACAAGGAACGCAGTATTTT
.,TRBV5-8,TRBJ1-1,TRBD1,CASSWGQSGVEAFF,TGTGCCAGCAGCTGGGGACAGTCGGGGGTTGAAGCTTTCTTT
.,TRBV9,TRBJ2-7,TRBD1,CASSPRDRIPYEQYF,TGTGCCAGCAGCCCACGGGACAGAATACCCTACGAGCAGTACTTC
.,TRBV24-1,TRBJ2-2,.,CATSDLGAGTGELFF,TGTGCCACCAGTGATTTGGGGGCGGGAACCGGGGAGCTGTTTTTT
.,TRBV18,TRBJ2-5,TRBD2,CASSRLTGRRETQYF,TGTGCCAGCTCCCGACTGACCGGGAGGAGGGAGACCCAGTACTTC
.,TRBV9,TRBJ2-1,TRBD2,CASSVGTSGGNEQFF,TGTGCCAGCAGCGTCGGGACTAGCGGGGGTAATGAGCAGTTCTTC
.,TRBV11-2,TRBJ1-1,TRBD1,CASSSTTGTGLSEAFF,TGTGCCAGCAGCTCAACCACCGGGACAGGGCTATCTGAAGCTTTCTTT
.,TRBV5-1,TRBJ2-7,TRBD1,CASSSGTGEVGYEQYF,TGCGCCAGCAGCTCCGGGACAGGGGAAGTAGGCTACGAGCAGTACTTC
.,TRBV27,TRBJ2-1,TRBD2,CASSLSSSGIYNEQFF,TGTGCCAGCAGTTTATCGAGTAGCGGGATCTACAATGAGCAGTTCTTC
.,TRBV2,TRBJ2-5,.,CASSGRENQETQYF,TGTGCCAGCAGTGGCAGGGAAAACCAAGAGACCCAGTACTTC
.,TRBV7-2,TRBJ1-4,.,CASSPETGRREKLFF,TGTGCCAGCAGCCCGGAGACAGGTCGGAGAGAAAAACTGTTTTTT
.,TRBV5-1,TRBJ1-3,TRBD1,CASSLGPRDSSGNTIYF,TGCGCCAGCAGCTTGGGACCGCGGGACAGCTCTGGAAACACCATATATTTT
.,TRBV7-2,TRBJ1-2,.,CASSLVQGSNYGYTF,TGTGCCAGCAGCTTAGTACAGGGATCTAACTATGGCTACACCTTC
.,TRBV5-1,TRBJ1-2,TRBD1,CASSLARQGAVYGYTF,TGCGCCAGCAGCTTGGCGCGACAGGGGGCTGTCTATGGCTACACCTTC
few,TRBV3-1/TRBV3-2,TRBJ2-7,TRBD2,CASSQGASGGEEQYF,TGTGCCAGCAGCCAAGGGGCTAGCGGGGGTGAAGAGCAGTACTTC
.,TRBV27,TRBJ2-7,.,CASSLFQGSYEQYF,TGTGCCAGCAGTTTATTCCAGGGATCCTACGAGCAGTACTTC
.,TRBV27,TRBJ2-7,.,CASSFSTVRSSYEQYF,TGTGCCAGCAGTTTCTCGACAGTTAGAAGCTCCTACGAGCAGTACTTC
.,TRBV7-3,TRBJ2-1,TRBD2,CASSTGLAGDEQFF,TGTGCCAGCAGCACCGGACTAGCCGGGGATGAGCAGTTCTTC
.,TRBV18,TRBJ1-5,TRBD1,CASSDRDSNQPQHF,TGTGCCAGCTCCGACAGGGATAGCAATCAGCCCCAGCATTTT
.,TRBV7-2,TRBJ2-3,.,CASRAFTDTQYF,TGTGCCAGCAGGGCATTCACAGATACGCAGTATTTT
.,TRBV7-2,TRBJ2-7,TRBD2,CASSFGGEWEQYF,TGTGCCAGCAGCTTCGGGGGGGAGTGGGAGCAGTACTTC
.,TRBV11-2,TRBJ2-5,TRBD2,CASSKAGAGETQYF,TGTGCCAGCAGCAAAGCGGGGGCAGGAGAGACCCAGTACTTC
.,TRBV7-8,TRBJ1-5,.,CASSFPEGRPQHF,TGTGCCAGCAGCTTTCCCGAGGGAAGGCCCCAGCATTTT